This T cell receptor beta chain was captured by sequencing in a study of blood T cell repertoires in COVID-19. At the level of the study: Spain, Italy and the United States supplied samples that represented acute and convalescent COVID-19. Nucleic acid was either cDNA or gDNA, and it came from T cells, B-cell-depleted T cells, or PBMCs.

Using immunoSEQ multiplex PCR, the repertoire was profiled, and TCRdb retains in-frame clones only, with some absent. The sample holds about 94,000 clones, around nine tenths seen once. The CDR3 is 11 amino acids. Germline loops: CDR1 DFQATT, CDR2 SNEGSKA (reference sequence). Trimming left V 4 bases short and J 8 bases short, with 9 bases between. The chain recombines TRBV20-1 with TRBJ1-5; the D is unclear. The sample comprised peripheral blood. The sequence was collected from an elderly woman with acute or convalescent COVID-19. The CDR3 nucleotides read TGCAGTGCTACGGTCGGGGAGCCCCAGCATTTT. Residues: CSATVGEPQHF.